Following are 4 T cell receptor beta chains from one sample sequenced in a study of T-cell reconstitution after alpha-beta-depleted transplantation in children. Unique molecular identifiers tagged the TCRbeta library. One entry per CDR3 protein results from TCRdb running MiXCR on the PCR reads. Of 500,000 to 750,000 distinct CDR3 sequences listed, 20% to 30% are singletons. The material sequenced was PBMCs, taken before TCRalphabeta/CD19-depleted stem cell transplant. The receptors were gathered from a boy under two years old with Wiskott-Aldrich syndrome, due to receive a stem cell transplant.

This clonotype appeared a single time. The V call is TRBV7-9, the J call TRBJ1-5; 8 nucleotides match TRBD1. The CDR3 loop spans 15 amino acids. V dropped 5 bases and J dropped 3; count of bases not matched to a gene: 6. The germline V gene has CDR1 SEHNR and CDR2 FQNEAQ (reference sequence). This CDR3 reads CASSPQGEDNQPQHF. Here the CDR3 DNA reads TGTGCCAGCAGCCCACAGGGGGAAGACAATCAGCCCCAGCATTTT.

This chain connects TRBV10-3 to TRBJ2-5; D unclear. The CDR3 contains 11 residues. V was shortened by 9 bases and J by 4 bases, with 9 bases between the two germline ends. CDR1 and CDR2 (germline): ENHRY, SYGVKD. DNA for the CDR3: TGTGCCATTGGACGGCTAGAGACCCAGTACTTC. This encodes CAIGRLETQYF.

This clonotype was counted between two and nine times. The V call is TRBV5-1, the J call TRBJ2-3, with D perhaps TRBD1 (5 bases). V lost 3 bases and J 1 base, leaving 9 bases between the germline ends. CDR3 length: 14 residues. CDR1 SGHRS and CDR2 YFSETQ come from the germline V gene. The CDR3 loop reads CASSSATGTDTQYF. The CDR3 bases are TGCGCCAGCAGCTCCGCGACAGGCACAGATACGCAGTATTTT.

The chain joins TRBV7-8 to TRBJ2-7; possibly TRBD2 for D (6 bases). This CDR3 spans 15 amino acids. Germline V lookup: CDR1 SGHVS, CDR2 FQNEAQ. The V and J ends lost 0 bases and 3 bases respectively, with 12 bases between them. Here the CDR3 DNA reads TGTGCCAGCAGCTTAGCGGGAGGTGAAATCTACGAGCAGTACTTC. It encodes CASSLAGGEIYEQYF.